Following are 19 T cell receptor beta chains from one sample sequenced in a study of blood T cell repertoires in COVID-19. Clones were read by immunoSEQ multiplex PCR, and TCRdb kept only the in-frame ones, dropping some. This table has approximately 220,000 clones, roughly 80% appearing once. The sequencing input was peripheral blood. The receptors were sampled from a woman in her seventies with acute or convalescent COVID-19.

This rearrangement joins TRBV14 to TRBJ1-2, with D unresolved. Trimming cost V 5 bases and J 2 bases, with 9 bases left between them. Germline CDR1 is SGHDN and CDR2 is FVKESK. The CDR3 consists of 13 residues. This CDR3 reads CASSADTNYGYTF. DNA for the CDR3: TGTGCCAGCAGCGCCGACACGAACTATGGCTACACCTTC.

This clone has a handful of counts. The chain has TRBV19 and TRBJ2-3, with 7 bases aligning to TRBD2. The CDR3 length is 14 residues. In germline, CDR1 is LNHDA, CDR2 SQIVND (reference sequence). Trimming at V came to 7 bases and at J to 8 bases, leaving 12 bases not matched to a gene. CDR3 region: CASNGDYVYGTQYF. CDR3 in DNA: TGTGCCAGTAACGGGGACTACGTGTACGGTACGCAGTATTTT.

This sequence joins TRBV9 and TRBJ2-7; 7 bases fit TRBD1. V gave up 4 bases and J gave up 5 bases; unmatched junction bases: 6. The CDR3 runs 13 residues. CDR1 and CDR2 (germline): SGDLS, YYNGEE. CDR3 in DNA: TGTGCCAGCAGCCGAGGGACAGACCACGAGCAGTACTTC. It yields the protein CASSRGTDHEQYF.

Notes on this clone: Other DNA sequences in this specimen translate into the identical CDR3. The chain is built from TRBV4-1 and TRBJ2-7, with unresolved D. Trimming stripped 1 base from V and 0 bases from J, with 4 bases between. Germline V gene data show CDR1 as MGHRA and CDR2 as YSYEKL. The CDR3 totals 13 residues. In DNA form, the CDR3 reads TGCGCCAGCAGCCAAGGGAGCTCCTACGAGCAGTACTTC. Amino acids: CASSQGSSYEQYF.

The CDR3 protein is CASSAGQPSYEQYF. CDR3 DNA: TGTGCCAGCTCAGCGGGACAGCCCTCCTACGAGCAGTACTTC. The chain uses TRBV18 and TRBJ2-7; tentatively, D is TRBD1 (7 bases). V lost 5 bases to trimming and J lost 0 bases, with 11 bases between them. CDR1 KGHSH and CDR2 LQKENI come from the germline V gene. The CDR3 contains 14 residues.

Details on this clone: The same CDR3 is also encoded by other DNA sequences in this sample. V gene TRBV5-1 combines with J gene TRBJ2-5; 13 bases align to TRBD2. Germline CDR1 is SGHRS and CDR2 is YFSETQ. The CDR3 sequence is 16 residues long. With V trimmed by 0 bases and J by 2 bases, 1 base remained unmatched. CDR3 residues: CASSLALAGGQETQYF. DNA for the CDR3: TGCGCCAGCAGCTTGGCACTAGCGGGGGGGCAAGAGACCCAGTACTTC.

The chain combines TRBV5-1 with TRBJ2-7, with 7 bases matching TRBD1. The ends lost 4 bases at V and 3 bases at J; junction bases unmatched: 4. Germline CDR1 is SGHRS and CDR2 is YFSETQ. The CDR3 runs to 13 residues. This CDR3 reads CASSRHRGYEQYF. CDR3 DNA: TGCGCCAGCAGCAGACACAGGGGCTACGAGCAGTACTTC.

The V call is TRBV6-5, the J call TRBJ1-2; TRBD1 matches 8 bases. The germline V gene encodes CDR1 MNHEY and CDR2 SVGAGI. This CDR3 comprises 15 residues. Trimming cost V 7 bases and J 5 bases; bases outside gene matches: 12. The CDR3 reads CASIRGRGLQYGYTF. CDR3 DNA sequence: TGTGCCAGCATTAGAGGCAGGGGGCTGCAATATGGCTACACCTTC.

V usage is TRBV14 and J usage is TRBJ2-7, with 8 nucleotides matching TRBD2. J was trimmed by 3 bases and V by 1 base; bases with no gene match: 2. The V gene's germline CDR1 is SGHDN and CDR2 FVKESK. The CDR3 spans 14 residues. The CDR3 region has the DNA TGTGCCAGCAGCCAAGTTGCGGGGGGCTACGAGCAGTACTTC. Translation gives CASSQVAGGYEQYF.

CDR3 amino acids: CASNLLAGSGNTIYF. In DNA, the CDR3 is TGTGCCAGCAACCTACTGGCAGGCTCTGGAAACACCATATATTTT. The rearrangement links TRBV6-5 to TRBJ1-3; unclear D gene. V lost 7 bases, J lost 0 bases, and 13 bases lay in between. Per the germline V gene, CDR1 is MNHEY and CDR2 is SVGAGI. The CDR3 is 15 amino acids.

V gene TRBV19 combines with J gene TRBJ1-2; tentative D call: TRBD1 (5 bases). Germline CDR1 LNHDA, CDR2 SQIVND (reference sequence). Trimming pared 5 bases from V and 9 bases from J, leaving 13 bases between. The CDR3 has 12 amino acids. DNA for the CDR3: TGTGCCAGTAGTTACGCCGGGGGAAGCTACACCTTC. Its protein is CASSYAGGSYTF.

CDR3 residues: CASSPDRGQPQHF. The DNA of the CDR3 is TGTGCCAGCAGCCCCGACAGGGGTCAGCCCCAGCATTTT. The rearrangement links TRBV11-2 to TRBJ1-5; 8 nucleotides align to TRBD1. The CDR3 spans 13 residues. Germline V gene sequence: CDR1 SGHAT, CDR2 FQNNGV. Losses at the gene ends were 5 bases for V and 6 bases for J; bases not matched to a gene: 3.

The chain employs TRBV6-6 and TRBJ2-1; the match to TRBD1 covers 8 bases. CDR3 size: 16 residues. V was pared by 6 bases and J by 0 bases, with 7 bases of the junction left unmatched. Germline V gene lookup returns CDR1 MNHNY and CDR2 SVGAGI (reference sequence). The CDR3 region is CASRDFGTGSYNEQFF. The CDR3 DNA is TGTGCCAGCAGAGACTTCGGGACAGGCTCCTACAATGAGCAGTTCTTC.

The V and J genes are TRBV27 and TRBJ2-7; 9 bases match TRBD1. V was pared by 3 bases and J by 0 bases, with 9 bases of the junction left unmatched. The CDR3 is 17 amino acids. CDR1 MNHEY and CDR2 SMNVEV come from the germline V gene (reference sequence). For the CDR3, the DNA is TGTGCCAGCAGTTTGCAATCCGGGACAGGGAGCTCCTACGAGCAGTACTTC. This gives the protein CASSLQSGTGSSYEQYF.

This clone appeared a single time. The chain carries TRBV4-3 and TRBJ1-2; weak D call: TRBD1 (5 bases). Germline V gives CDR1 LGHNA, CDR2 YSLEER. V lost 1 base to trimming and J lost 2 bases, with 11 bases between them. CDR3 length: 15 amino acids. This CDR3 reads CASSQVPSGNYGYTF. CDR3 in DNA: TGCGCCAGCAGCCAAGTCCCCTCAGGGAACTATGGCTACACCTTC.

The V gene is TRBV30, the J gene TRBJ1-5; D is perhaps TRBD1 (5 bases). V was trimmed by 2 bases and J by 3 bases, leaving 8 bases between them. The CDR3 consists of 13 residues. Germline values: CDR1 GTSNPN, CDR2 SVGIG (reference sequence). The CDR3 protein is CAWSRGTNQPQHF. The CDR3 DNA reads as TGTGCCTGGAGTAGGGGAACCAATCAGCCCCAGCATTTT.

The chain recombines TRBV19 with TRBJ2-3, with TRBD2 matching 12 bases. This CDR3 region has 17 residues. Germline CDR1 and CDR2: LNHDA and SQIVND (reference sequence). V was pared by 6 bases and J by 4 bases, with 11 bases of the junction left unmatched. The chain's CDR3 is CASRRLAGAPKADTQYF. The CDR3 DNA follows: TGTGCCAGTAGAAGACTAGCGGGGGCGCCGAAGGCAGATACGCAGTATTTT. Looking up the rest from reference TRBV19 and TRBJ2-3 gives the full variable domain: DGGITQSPKYLFRKEGQNVTLSCEQNLNHDAMYWYRQDPGQGLRLIYYSQIVNDFQKGDIAEGYSVSREKKESFPLTVTSAQKNPTAFYLCASRRLAGAPKADTQYFGPGTRLTVL.

The chain recombines TRBV6-2 or TRBV6-3 with TRBJ2-2; 7 bases match TRBD1. The CDR3 is made up of 13 amino acids. Germline CDR1 MNHEY, CDR2 SVGEGT. Germline trimming cut 5 bases from V and 7 bases from J; bases unmatched to any gene: 4. The CDR3: CASSPNRGGELFF. CDR3 bases: TGTGCCAGCAGTCCAAACAGGGGCGGGGAGCTGTTTTTT.

The chain uses TRBV6-5 and TRBJ1-3; 8 positions match TRBD1. V shed 6 bases, J shed 1 base, and the junction held 5 bases outside the gene matches. The CDR3 consists of 15 residues. CDR1 and CDR2 from the germline V gene are MNHEY and SVGAGI. This chain's CDR3 is CASRRRGLSGNTIYF. For the CDR3, the DNA is TGTGCCAGCAGGCGCAGGGGGCTTTCTGGAAACACCATATATTTT.